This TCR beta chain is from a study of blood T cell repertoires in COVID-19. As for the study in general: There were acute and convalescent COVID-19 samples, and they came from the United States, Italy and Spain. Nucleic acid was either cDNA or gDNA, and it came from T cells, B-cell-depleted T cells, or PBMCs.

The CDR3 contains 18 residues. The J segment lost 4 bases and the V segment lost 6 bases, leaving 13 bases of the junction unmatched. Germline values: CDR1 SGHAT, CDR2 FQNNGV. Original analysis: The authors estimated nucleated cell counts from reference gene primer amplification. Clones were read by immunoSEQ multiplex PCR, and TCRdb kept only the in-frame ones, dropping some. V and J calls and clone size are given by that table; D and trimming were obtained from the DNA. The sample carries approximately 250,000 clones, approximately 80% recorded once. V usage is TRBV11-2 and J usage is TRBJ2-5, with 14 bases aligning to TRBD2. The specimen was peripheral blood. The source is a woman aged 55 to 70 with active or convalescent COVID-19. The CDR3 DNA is TGTGCCAGCAGTCTACCGACTAGCGGGAGGGAAACGGGAGAGACCCAGTACTTC. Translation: CASSLPTSGRETGETQYF.